This T cell receptor beta chain was captured by sequencing in a study of shared T cell receptors in the human thymus. Some clones are missing from TCRdb's copy, which holds only in-frame ones; the method was immunoSEQ multiplex PCR. This table holds hundreds of thousands of clones, over 75% found once. A single count supports this clone. These data are also associated with another study on human thymus T cells. This second report adds: Infants served as donors; they were healthy and Finnish and were having corrective surgery for congenital heart defects. Use of V and J genes seemed skewed within the thymic and blood repertoires. What related research reported was that thymic repertoires overlapped highly among unrelated individuals.

The source of this sequence is a boy younger than two with a congenital heart defect. The specimen sequenced was thymocytes.

CDR3 loop: CASRDRDYEQYF. Written as DNA, the CDR3 is TGTGCCAGTAGGGACAGGGACTACGAGCAGTACTTC. V and J are TRBV19 and TRBJ2-7; 8 bases agree with TRBD1. The CDR3 consists of 12 residues. Trimming cost V 6 bases and J 3 bases; bases outside gene matches: 1. Germline V lookup: CDR1 LNHDA, CDR2 SQIVND (reference sequence).